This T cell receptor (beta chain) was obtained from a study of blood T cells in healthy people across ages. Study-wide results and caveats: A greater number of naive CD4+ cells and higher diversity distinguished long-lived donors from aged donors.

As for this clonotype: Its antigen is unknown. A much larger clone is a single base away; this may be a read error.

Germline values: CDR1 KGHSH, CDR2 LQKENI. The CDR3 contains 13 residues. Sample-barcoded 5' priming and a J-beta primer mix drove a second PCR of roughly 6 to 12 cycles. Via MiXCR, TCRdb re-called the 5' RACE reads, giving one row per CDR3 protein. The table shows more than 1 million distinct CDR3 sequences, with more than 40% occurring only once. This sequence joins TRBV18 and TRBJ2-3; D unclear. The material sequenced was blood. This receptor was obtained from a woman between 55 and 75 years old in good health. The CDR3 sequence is CASPPPDQHTQYF. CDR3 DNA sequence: TGTGCCAGCCCACCACCGGACCAACATACGCAGTATTTT. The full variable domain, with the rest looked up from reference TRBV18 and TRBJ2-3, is NAGVMQNPRHLVRRRGQEARLRCSPMKGHSHVYWYRQLPEEGLKFMVYLQKENIIDESGMPKERFSAEFPKEGPSILRIQQVVRGDSAAYFCASPPPDQHTQYFGPGTRLTVL.